This T cell receptor beta chain is drawn from a study of vaccination and CD4 T cells after COVID-19. The CDR3 is made up of 20 amino acids. V lost 2 bases to trimming and J lost 1 base; unmatched junction nucleotides: 14. Germline V gene data show CDR1 as MNHEY and CDR2 as SVGAGI. As to this clonotype: What it binds is unknown.

Treatment specified: roughly 10-day PBMC culture with coronavirus spike peptide pools or control peptides (ViraFEST assay). An unexposed donor provided the CD4+ T cells, which were collected before the COVID-19 pandemic (2011-2018). Cultured CD4+ T-cell DNA underwent Oncomine TCR Beta short-read sequencing. Genomic DNA extraction was carried out from cultured CD4+ T cells. TCRdb re-called the PCR reads with MiXCR, one entry per CDR3 protein. The sample shows approximately 11,000 distinct CDR3 sequences, approximately 37% of them seen only once. V is TRBV6-5 and J is TRBJ2-5, with 12 bases lining up with TRBD2. Sequencing input: CD4+ T cells from blood, cultured in vitro. The TCR originated in a human donor in good health. The CDR3 nucleotides are TGTGCCAGCAGTTACCTGACTAGCGGGAGACCGCTTGAGGGCCAAGAGACCCAGTACTTC. Its protein is CASSYLTSGRPLEGQETQYF.